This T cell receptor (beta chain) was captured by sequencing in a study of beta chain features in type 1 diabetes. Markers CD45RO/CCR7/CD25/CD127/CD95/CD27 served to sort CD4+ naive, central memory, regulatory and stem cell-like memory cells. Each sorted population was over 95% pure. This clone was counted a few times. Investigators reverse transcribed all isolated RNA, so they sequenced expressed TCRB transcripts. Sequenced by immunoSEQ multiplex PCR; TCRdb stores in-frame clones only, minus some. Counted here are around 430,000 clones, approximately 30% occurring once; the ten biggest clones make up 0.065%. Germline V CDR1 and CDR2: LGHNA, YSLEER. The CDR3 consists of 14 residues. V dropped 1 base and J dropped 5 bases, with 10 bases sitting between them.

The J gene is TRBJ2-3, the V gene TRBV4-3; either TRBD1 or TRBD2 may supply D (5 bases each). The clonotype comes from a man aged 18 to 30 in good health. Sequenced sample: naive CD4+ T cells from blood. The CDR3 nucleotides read TGCGCCAGCAGCCAAGTCGGGGCCGAAGATACGCAGTATTTT. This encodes CASSQVGAEDTQYF.